This TCR beta chain is from a study of cytomegalovirus exposure and HLA in healthy donors. PCR primers comprised 60 Vbeta and 13 Jbeta primers. Sequencing used immunoSEQ multiplex PCR; TCRdb keeps in-frame clones, though not all of them. There are around 140,000 clones in the sample; 82% occur only once, and approximately 2.3% lies in the top ten. The CDR3 length is 17 residues. Between the trimmed V and J ends, which lost 4 bases and 5 bases, there was a span of 23 bases. The germline gives CDR1 SGDLS, CDR2 YYNGEE. The receptor comes from a male donor in good health and CMV-seronegative. Sequenced input: PBMCs. The gene calls are TRBV9 and TRBJ2-3; a weak D match, TRBD2 (6 bases). The CDR3 region is CASSPRGGAGFQDTQYF. As DNA, the CDR3 is TGTGCCAGCAGCCCCCGAGGTGGGGCGGGATTTCAAGATACGCAGTATTTT.